Sequencing of this T cell receptor (beta chain) was carried out in a study of blood T cell repertoires in COVID-19. As for the study in general: Acute-phase and convalescent COVID-19 samples originated in the United States, Italy and Spain. PBMCs, B-cell-depleted T cells, or T cells provided the cDNA or gDNA that made up the material.

Authors' analysis steps: Reference gene primer amplification gave estimated nucleated cell counts. Measured with immunoSEQ multiplex PCR; TCRdb has only the in-frame clones, and not every one. Clone size and the V and J calls come from that table; the DNA yielded D and trimming. The sample shows around 300,000 clones, more than 75% of them seen only once. The CDR3 runs 13 residues. Per germline, CDR1 SGHNT and CDR2 YYREEE (reference sequence). The V gene lost 4 bases and the J gene lost 1 base, with 9 bases spanning the gap. Participants were aged roughly 18 to 89 years from approximately 23 US areas.

Sequenced sample: PBMCs or T cells enriched from blood (not recorded which). The chain has TRBV5-4 and TRBJ2-7; the D gene is possibly TRBD2 (5 bases). This clonotype was obtained from a woman aged 25 to 45 who had recovered from COVID-19. The CDR3 spells CASSPGWSYEQYF. The DNA for the CDR3 is TGTGCCAGCAGCCCGGGGTGGTCCTACGAGCAGTACTTC.